The 16 T cell receptor beta chains below come from one sample, sequenced in a study of blood T cell repertoires in COVID-19 (TCRdb year 2020). The library was built by means of the immunoSEQ multiplex PCR assay. TCRdb obtained this table from immuneACCESS and retained in-frame rearrangements with V and J assigned. These tables miss some clones; where compared with another copy, unresolved V genes account for less than half of the shortfall, and the remainder is unexplained. The sample contains approximately 490,000 clones, roughly 90% of them found a single time. The ten largest make up 0.7% of the sample. The sequencing input was PBMCs or T cells enriched from blood (not recorded which). These receptor sequences come from a young woman who had recovered from COVID-19.

A word on this clone: Compared with germline, one end of the junction differs, possibly owing to a read error. The sample carries other DNA sequences with the same CDR3. The chain combines TRBV12-3 or TRBV12-4 with TRBJ2-6, with TRBD2 identical over 7 bases. The CDR3 totals 12 residues. This CDR3 reads CAVTGGANVLTF. The CDR3 nucleotides read TGTGCCGTCACGGGGGGAGCCAACGTCCTGACTTTT.

The chain couples TRBV4-1 to TRBJ2-1; TRBD2 agrees at 8 bases. CDR3 length equals 15 residues. Germline V gene data show CDR1 as MGHRA and CDR2 as YSYEKL. V gave up 1 base and J gave up 7 bases; unmatched junction bases: 6. The CDR3 protein is CASSQGPAGANEQFF. The CDR3 DNA is TGCGCCAGCAGCCAAGGCCCAGCGGGGGCGAATGAGCAGTTCTTC.

CDR3 coding DNA: TGTGCCAGCAGTTTATCGTCGGAGAGCACAGATACGCAGTATTTT. Translating it yields CASSLSSESTDTQYF. V is TRBV27 and J is TRBJ2-3; D call uncertain. From germline, CDR1 is MNHEY and CDR2 SMNVEV (reference sequence). This CDR3 region has 15 residues. Trimming shortened V by 0 bases and J by 0 bases, and 7 bases separated the two germline ends.

The chain joins TRBV5-8 to TRBJ1-5, with D possibly matching TRBD1 (5 bases). Germline V CDR1 and CDR2: SGHTS, YDEGEE. V lost 8 bases and J 4 bases, leaving 19 bases between the germline ends. The length of the CDR3 is 15 residues. CDR3 loop: CASIPRWAGNQPQHF. The CDR3 DNA sequence: TGTGCCAGTATACCAAGATGGGCAGGGAATCAGCCCCAGCATTTT.

The chain uses TRBV7-8 and TRBJ2-2, with 7 bases identical to TRBD2. Germline V gene lookup returns CDR1 SGHVS and CDR2 FQNEAQ. Trimming cost V 5 bases and J 4 bases; bases outside gene matches: 10. This CDR3 is 16 amino acids long. The CDR3 DNA follows: TGTGCCAGCAGCCAGAAGAGCAGGGAGGGCACCGGGGAGCTGTTTTTT. The encoded protein is CASSQKSREGTGELFF.

The chain is built from TRBV10-2 and TRBJ2-5; the match to TRBD1 covers 7 bases. Germline CDR1 reads WSHSY; CDR2 reads SAAADI. The CDR3 loop spans 14 amino acids. Trimming took 2 bases from V and 5 from J; bases not matched to a gene: 5. Written as DNA, the CDR3 is TGCGCCAGCAGTGAGAACAGGGGTTCGGAGACCCAGTACTTC. Translating gives CASSENRGSETQYF.

The gene calls are TRBV5-1 and TRBJ2-1, with TRBD2 as a possible D gene (6 bases). This CDR3 has 16 amino acids. Germline CDR1 SGHRS, CDR2 YFSETQ. Deletions cut 3 bases from V and 7 bases from J, with 20 bases between. The CDR3 is CASSSLGGRLYNEQFF. CDR3 nucleotide sequence: TGCGCCAGCAGCTCCCTCGGGGGTAGGCTCTATAATGAGCAGTTCTTC.

The V call is TRBV18, the J call TRBJ1-5, with 7 bases matching TRBD1. This CDR3 has 14 amino acids. Per germline, CDR1 KGHSH and CDR2 LQKENI. Unmatched junction bases numbered 7, after V lost 6 bases and J lost 5 bases. The CDR3 sequence is CASSQQGLDQPQHF. The CDR3 bases are TGTGCCAGCTCTCAACAGGGGCTCGATCAGCCCCAGCATTTT.

The chain combines TRBV6-5 with TRBJ1-2; 10 bases match TRBD1. CDR1 MNHEY and CDR2 SVGAGI come from the germline V gene. This CDR3 region has 15 residues. Trimming removed 0 bases from V and 7 bases from J; junction bases left unmatched: 5. For the CDR3, the DNA is TGTGCCAGCAGTTACTCTGTGGGACAGGGGTTTGGCTACACCTTC. This sequence encodes CASSYSVGQGFGYTF.

The chain couples TRBV7-2 to TRBJ2-5, with TRBD2 matching over 9 bases. V shed 2 bases, J shed 2 bases, and the junction held 3 bases outside the gene matches. This CDR3 contains 15 residues. CDR1 is SGHTA, CDR2 FQGNSA, per germline. CDR3 loop: CASSLTAGGQETQYF. In nucleotides, the CDR3 is TGTGCCAGCAGCTTAACGGCGGGGGGGCAAGAGACCCAGTACTTC.

The chain has TRBV19 and TRBJ1-1; 7 bases agree with TRBD1. The V gene end was trimmed by 6 bases and the J gene end by 5 bases; junction bases not matched to a gene: 6. Germline V gene sequence: CDR1 LNHDA, CDR2 SQIVND (reference sequence). The CDR3 totals 13 residues. This CDR3 reads CASRRQGGTEAFF. For the CDR3, the DNA is TGTGCCAGTAGGCGACAGGGAGGTACTGAAGCTTTCTTT.

The chain uses TRBV7-9 and TRBJ2-7; TRBD2 agrees at 8 bases. V shed 5 bases, J shed 2 bases, and the junction held 17 bases outside the gene matches. CDR1 and CDR2 (germline): SEHNR, FQNEAQ (reference sequence). The CDR3 runs to 18 residues. The CDR3 protein is CASSLTGTSEFVAYEQYF. The CDR3 DNA follows: TGTGCCAGCAGCCTTACCGGGACTAGTGAGTTTGTAGCCTACGAGCAGTACTTC.

This clone was picked up a small number of times. The chain recombines TRBV19 with TRBJ1-1, with D hard to call. Trimming stripped 7 bases from V and 2 bases from J, with 17 bases between. The CDR3 consists of 15 residues. The germline V gene has CDR1 LNHDA and CDR2 SQIVND (reference sequence). Here the CDR3 DNA reads TGTGCCAGTACCTCCAGTGGAGGCAGAAACACTGAAGCTTTCTTT. This encodes CASTSSGGRNTEAFF.

The V and J genes are TRBV19 and TRBJ1-5; D is possibly TRBD1 (5 bases). The CDR3 loop spans 14 amino acids. V lost 8 bases, J lost 0 bases, and 11 bases lay in between. The germline V gene has CDR1 LNHDA and CDR2 SQIVND (reference sequence). The CDR3, as DNA: TGTGCCAGTGAAATCGACAGTAGCAATCAGCCCCAGCATTTT. Protein sequence: CASEIDSSNQPQHF.

A word on this clone: Within the sample, other DNA sequences also encode this same CDR3. The CDR3 loop reads CASSPGTGSYEQYF. Written as DNA, the CDR3 is TGCGCCAGCAGCCCCGGGACAGGTTCCTACGAGCAGTACTTC. The chain has TRBV4-1 and TRBJ2-7; the match to TRBD1 covers 8 bases. Germline values: CDR1 MGHRA, CDR2 YSYEKL. The CDR3 is 14 amino acids. J lost 1 base, V lost 4 bases, and 3 bases had no gene match.

Of note for this clone: One junction end does not reproduce the germline sequence, and a read error may be involved. The gene calls are TRBV28 and TRBJ1-1, with TRBD1 matching 8 bases. CDR3 length equals 14 residues. Per germline, CDR1 MDHEN and CDR2 SYDVKM. In nucleotides, the CDR3 is TGTGCGAGCAGATCTCACAGGGGGAGGACTGAAGCTTTCTTT. Translation: CASRSHRGRTEAFF.